This T cell receptor beta chain emerged from a study of a mutant IDH1 vaccine in newly diagnosed glioma. The wider study: Patients were started on vaccination 4-6 weeks after radiotherapy alone, or with temozolomide cycles. Treated patients, around 60% male and roughly 40% female, averaged about 40 years of age.

To note about this clone: No antigen is known for it.

The assay was immunoSEQ multiplex PCR, and TCRdb's table has in-frame clones only and misses some. The table lists some 64,000 clones, over 70% of them singletons. V lost 7 bases and J 8 bases, leaving 20 bases between the germline ends. This CDR3 comprises 14 residues. The germline gives CDR1 MNHNY, CDR2 SVGAGI (reference sequence). Time point denoted: week 11, during vaccination. With topical imiquimod, each dose of the vaccine consisted of 300 ug of mutant IDH1 20-mer peptide. Source: PBMCs, taken from a glioma patient whose treatment included an IDH1 peptide vaccine. The TCR originated in a man aged 45-65 years with glioma. The V gene is TRBV6-6, the J gene TRBJ1-1; no clear D. This chain's CDR3 is CASNIARDVAEAFF. The CDR3 DNA reads as TGTGCCAGCAATATTGCCCGAGACGTAGCCGAAGCTTTCTTT.